One T cell receptor beta chain is described in this entry. Antigen unknown. The data are from a study of T cell responses to AZD1222 COVID-19 vaccine. Clones were sequenced by immunoSEQ multiplex PCR, and TCRdb holds only the in-frame ones, with some missing. The repertoire has 95,000 to 150,000 clones, about 90% of them found once; the top ten carry over 7.5%. Study findings and constraints: White British ancestry dominated among donors, who included more females, and clonal diversity was possibly underestimated. Of spike-specific TCRs, nearly half reportedly target regions left unmutated in variants.

Second-dose intervals of approximately 4 or approximately 12 weeks were pooled. Germline values: CDR1 LGHDT, CDR2 YNNKEL (reference sequence). The CDR3 has 17 residues. The V and J ends lost 1 base and 6 bases, in that order; junction bases with no gene match: 10. The rearrangement uses TRBV3-1 (or the pseudogene TRBV3-2) and TRBJ2-7, with TRBD1 matching over 12 bases. This sequence originates from an adult who received the AZD1222 COVID-19 vaccine. Specimen: peripheral blood, collected 28 days after the second AZD1222 dose. The CDR3 DNA is TGTGCCAGCAGCCAAGGGCCGCCCGGGACAGGGGGCGTCGAGCAGTACTTC. The encoded protein is CASSQGPPGTGGVEQYF.